This TCR beta chain was captured by sequencing in a study of cytomegalovirus exposure and HLA in healthy donors. Background on the study: About 85 million unique TCR sequences came from HLA-typed donors in an early release.

This clone has a handful of counts. Antigen unknown. The study, taken as a whole, reports: Excluded were some V segments that proved indistinguishable, including TRBV6-2 and TRBV6-3. Associated with cytomegalovirus, according to the listing, were 150 to 200 TCR beta chains.

13 Jbeta primers and 60 Vbeta primers were used for the PCR. Profiling relied on immunoSEQ multiplex PCR, and the TCRdb table lists in-frame clones only, not all of them. The data show roughly 170,000 clones, with under 90% seen just once and less than 2% held by the top ten. Deletions cut 7 bases from V and 5 bases from J, with 17 bases between. The germline V gene encodes CDR1 MNHNS and CDR2 SASEGT. This CDR3 is built from 14 residues. The chain joins TRBV6-1 to TRBJ1-1; D may be TRBD1 (6 bases). Sample: PBMCs. The clonotype originates from a male donor in good health and CMV-seronegative. The CDR3 DNA reads as TGTGCCAGCACCCAAGGGGGGGTGGGAACTGAAGCTTTCTTT. Amino acid sequence: CASTQGGVGTEAFF.